Each of the 25 T cell receptor beta chains below was sequenced from the same sample in a study of T cell repertoires in cytomegalovirus infection (dated by TCRdb to between 2018 and 2021). Sample treatment or condition, as interpreted from the label and publication: in vitro stimulation with specific CMV peptide epitopes to enrich CMV-specific T cells. Their antigens are not known. Sequenced on an Illumina HiSeq 1500. Through fastp at Q25 and MiXCR, TCRdb rebuilt clones from the public reads, retaining in-frame beta chains. Rows matching on CDR3 protein sequence are summarized as one entry with the most common DNA and genes. A total of about 890,000 distinct CDR3 sequences appear in this sample, roughly 30% of them only once. Roughly 13% of the sample lies in the top ten. The input for sequencing was cultured CD8+ T cells from PBMCs, taken from culture after CMV antigen stimulation. The receptors were gathered from a human donor in good health (CMV status not recorded). Some clones in this sample may be carry-over from other donors' samples.

This clonotype has a handful of counts. The V and J genes are TRBV27 and TRBJ2-1; TRBD2 might be the D (6 bases). The CDR3 runs to 12 residues. Germline V gene lookup returns CDR1 MNHEY and CDR2 SMNVEV (reference sequence). The V end lost 3 bases, the J end lost 15 bases, and 15 bases lay between the germline ends. CDR3: CASSFRAGLLFF. The CDR3 DNA sequence: TGTGCCAGCAGTTTTCGTGCAGGACTACTGTTCTTC.

In this sample, this clonotype turned up a few times. The chain joins TRBV11-2 to TRBJ2-2; 11 nucleotides line up with TRBD2. Germline CDR1 is SGHAT and CDR2 is FQNNGV. With V trimmed by 1 base and J by 6 bases, 4 bases remained unmatched. This CDR3 comprises 16 residues. The DNA for the CDR3 is TGTGCCAGCAGCTTAGCATCTAGCGGGGGGCCCGGGGAGCTGTTTTTT. Residues: CASSLASSGGPGELFF.

This clonotype was picked up a small number of times. V is TRBV12-3 or TRBV12-4 and J is TRBJ1-1, with D tentatively TRBD1 (6 bases). V was pared by 9 bases and J by 0 bases, with 8 bases between. The CDR3 has 12 residues. The CDR3 spells CASGQLNTEAFF. The CDR3 coding sequence is TGTGCCAGTGGACAGTTGAACACTGAAGCTTTCTTT.

The V gene is TRBV3-1, the J gene TRBJ2-7; TRBD1 is a possible D gene (6 bases). Germline V gene lookup returns CDR1 LGHDT and CDR2 YNNKEL (reference sequence). The CDR3 sequence is 14 residues long. The CDR3 DNA reads TGTGTCAGCAGCCATAGGGACACCTCCTACGAGCAGTACGTC. This translates into CVSSHRDTSYEQYV.

V gene TRBV19 combines with J gene TRBJ1-1; TRBD1 might be the D (6 bases). This CDR3 is built from 14 residues. Germline CDR1 and CDR2: LNHDA and SQIVND (reference sequence). Trimming took 6 bases from V and 1 from J, leaving 12 bases between them. CDR3 nucleotides: TGTGCCAGTAGCCATGGACAGCCGAACACTGAAGCTTTCTTT. Translated: CASSHGQPNTEAFF.

This sequence joins TRBV6-6 and TRBJ2-4; 7 bases align to TRBD2. CDR3 length equals 23 residues. J was trimmed by 1 base and V by 2 bases; bases with no gene match: 26. Germline loops: CDR1 MNHNY, CDR2 SVGAGI (reference sequence). The CDR3 protein is CASSYPTRLSGGRAGEAKNIQYF. The DNA of the CDR3 is TGTGCCAGCAGTTACCCTACTCGGCTCAGCGGAGGTAGGGCGGGGGAGGCCAAAAACATTCAGTACTTC.

The chain links TRBV19 to TRBJ1-1, with D possibly TRBD1 on 5 matching bases. V was trimmed by 4 bases and J by 3 bases, leaving 18 bases between them. The CDR3 sequence is 16 residues long. Germline V gives CDR1 LNHDA, CDR2 SQIVND (reference sequence). CDR3 bases: TGTGCCAGTAGTACCCACTGGCGGGGCGGTGACACTGAAGCTTTCTTT. This codes for CASSTHWRGGDTEAFF.

The gene calls are TRBV19 and TRBJ1-1; TRBD1 aligns across 7 bases. Germline V gene lookup returns CDR1 LNHDA and CDR2 SQIVND (reference sequence). The V and J ends lost 8 bases and 1 base, in that order; junction bases with no gene match: 1. This CDR3 has 12 residues. The CDR3 DNA reads as TGTGCCAGTGGACAGGAGAACACTGAAGCTTTCTTT. This sequence encodes CASGQENTEAFF.

The chain links TRBV6-6 to TRBJ1-5; D remains ambiguous. Deletions cut 0 bases from V and 1 base from J, with 7 bases between. This CDR3 spans 15 amino acids. Per the germline V gene, CDR1 is MNHNY and CDR2 is SVGAGI (reference sequence). CDR3 in DNA: TGTGCCAGCAGTTACTCCTCTACGAGCAATCAGCCCCAGCATTTT. Protein: CASSYSSTSNQPQHF.

This chain links TRBV7-9 with TRBJ1-2; D is possibly TRBD1 (5 bases). The CDR3 consists of 14 residues. With 2 bases removed from V and 2 bases from J, the gap between germline ends came to 9 bases. Germline V lookup: CDR1 SEHNR, CDR2 FQNEAQ (reference sequence). The CDR3 DNA is TGTGCCAGCAGCTTATTAGACAGAAACTATGGCTACACCTTC. Translated: CASSLLDRNYGYTF.

The V gene is TRBV4-3, the J gene TRBJ2-1; D possibly corresponds to TRBD1 (6 bases). CDR3 size: 15 residues. The germline gives CDR1 LGHNA, CDR2 YSLEER. V was cut by 1 base and J by 8 bases, with 15 bases left in between. CDR3 coding DNA: TGCGCCAGCAGCCAAGTACTAACCCCAGGGGATGAGCAGTTCTTC. It codes for CASSQVLTPGDEQFF.

This clonotype has a handful of counts. V and J are TRBV29-1 and TRBJ1-2; 8 bases line up with TRBD1. Germline loops: CDR1 SQVTM, CDR2 ANQGSEA. The CDR3 loop spans 13 amino acids. V was pared by 4 bases and J by 3 bases, with 4 bases of the junction left unmatched. The CDR3 sequence is CSVGVQGDYGYTF. CDR3 in DNA: TGCAGCGTTGGCGTACAGGGGGACTATGGCTACACCTTC.

V and J are TRBV19 and TRBJ1-2, with a tentative D call TRBD1 (5 bases). Per germline, CDR1 LNHDA and CDR2 SQIVND (reference sequence). The CDR3 has 15 residues. V lost 3 bases and J lost 7, with 18 bases in between. The CDR3 DNA is TGTGCCAGTAGTATTCTCGGGACGGCTTCTGGTGGCTACACCTTC. Protein sequence: CASSILGTASGGYTF.

This clonotype was observed a few times. The chain has TRBV7-2 and TRBJ2-3; 13 bases line up with TRBD2. Germline V gives CDR1 SGHTA, CDR2 FQGNSA. The CDR3 runs to 17 residues. Trimming at V came to 5 bases and at J to 2 bases, leaving 7 bases not matched to a gene. The CDR3 loop is CASSPGLAGELTDTQYF. The CDR3 DNA reads TGTGCCAGCAGCCCCGGACTAGCGGGGGAACTCACAGATACGCAGTATTTT.

This clonotype appeared a few times. The genes are TRBV6-1 and TRBJ2-2; no clear D gene. Germline V gives CDR1 MNHNS, CDR2 SASEGT. Deletions cut 5 bases from V and 3 bases from J, with 16 bases between. This CDR3 comprises 16 residues. The CDR3 sequence is CASSLARRIDTGELFF. DNA of the CDR3: TGTGCCAGCAGTTTAGCAAGACGTATCGACACCGGGGAGCTGTTTTTT.

This sequence joins TRBV4-1 and TRBJ2-1, with D possibly TRBD1 on 7 matching bases. This CDR3 has 15 residues. Trimming pared 5 bases from V and 5 bases from J, leaving 16 bases between. Per germline, CDR1 MGHRA and CDR2 YSYEKL. The CDR3 nucleotides are TGCGCCAGCAGCTTATTGCGGGACAGAGACAATGAGCAGTTCTTC. This gives the protein CASSLLRDRDNEQFF.

In this sample, this clonotype turned up once. The genes are TRBV5-5 and TRBJ1-1; D might be TRBD1 (6 bases). The V and J ends lost 1 base and 3 bases respectively, with 13 bases between them. CDR1 SGHKS and CDR2 YYEKEE come from the germline V gene (reference sequence). The CDR3 spans 15 residues. The CDR3, as DNA: TGTGCCAGCAGCTTGAAGAGGGGGACTTACACTGAAGCTTTCTTT. This translates into CASSLKRGTYTEAFF.

In its sample, this clonotype was seen a few times. The CDR3 DNA reads TGTGCCAGCAGTCTTGAGGTTACCTACGAGCAGTACGTC. It encodes CASSLEVTYEQYV. This chain uses TRBV6-2 or TRBV6-3 with TRBJ2-7; no reliable D call. The V gene's germline CDR1 is MNHEY and CDR2 SVGEGT. This CDR3 contains 13 residues. V lost 5 bases and J 2 bases, leaving 10 bases between the germline ends.

This clonotype turned up a few times. The genes are TRBV6-2 or TRBV6-3 and TRBJ2-1; D is possibly TRBD1 or TRBD2 (5 bases each). The ends were cut back, 6 bases at V and 3 bases at J, with 15 bases in the middle. The germline V gene encodes CDR1 MNHEY and CDR2 SVGEGT. The CDR3 has 15 residues. CDR3 residues: CASSPTDYLYNEQFF. The CDR3 nucleotides are TGTGCCAGCAGCCCGACAGACTACCTCTACAATGAGCAGTTCTTC.

In regard to this clonotype: An end of the junction differs from the germline gene, which may be a read error. This chain links TRBV4-3 with TRBJ2-5; 10 positions match TRBD2. The CDR3 loop spans 18 amino acids. Germline V gene data show CDR1 as LGHNA and CDR2 as YSLEER. The CDR3 loop reads CASSQEPLAGATQETKYF. CDR3 bases: TGCGCCAGCAGCCAAGAGCCCCTAGCGGGGGCTACCCAAGAGACCAAGTACTTC.

This clonotype was seen a handful of times. V usage is TRBV7-8 and J usage is TRBJ1-2; TRBD1 might be the D (5 bases). V lost 5 bases to trimming and J lost 2 bases, with 21 bases between them. This CDR3 comprises 17 residues. The germline gives CDR1 SGHVS, CDR2 FQNEAQ. In nucleotides, the CDR3 is TGTGCCAGCAGCCTATTCCTACCGGGACGGCGGAACTATGGCTACACCTTC. It yields the protein CASSLFLPGRRNYGYTF.

This clonotype was recorded a few times. The chain combines TRBV6-5 with TRBJ1-2, with D possibly matching TRBD1 (6 bases). This CDR3 is 17 amino acids long. Germline CDR1 and CDR2: MNHEY and SVGAGI. With 0 bases removed from V and 5 bases from J, the gap between germline ends came to 19 bases. As DNA, the CDR3 is TGTGCCAGCAGTTACTCGGGTCCGGAGACAGGACCATATGGCTACACCTTC. Protein sequence: CASSYSGPETGPYGYTF.

This clonotype appeared a few times. The chain has TRBV11-1 and TRBJ2-3; D is possibly TRBD2 (6 bases). The CDR3 consists of 16 residues. The V and J ends lost 2 bases and 3 bases respectively, with 15 bases between them. Looked up from germline, CDR1 is SGHAT and CDR2 is FQDESV (reference sequence). The DNA of the CDR3 is TGTGCCAGCAGCTTATGGCCAGGAGGGGATACAGATACGCAGTATTTT. It encodes CASSLWPGGDTDTQYF.

This clonotype has a handful of counts. The chain links TRBV12-3 or TRBV12-4 to TRBJ1-1; 9 bases align to TRBD1. The CDR3 length is 13 residues. V dropped 2 bases and J dropped 11; count of bases not matched to a gene: 6. The CDR3 sequence: CASSLMTGGEAFF. CDR3 in DNA: TGTGCCAGCAGTTTAATGACAGGGGGTGAGGCTTTCTTT.

In this sample, this clonotype turned up a few times. The gene calls are TRBV9 and TRBJ2-1, with a weak D call TRBD2 (5 bases). The germline CDR1 and CDR2 sequences are SGDLS and YYNGEE. The CDR3 covers 15 residues. V dropped 0 bases and J dropped 8 bases, with 15 bases sitting between them. This CDR3 reads CASSVVEAGKDEQFF. The DNA of the CDR3 is TGTGCCAGCAGCGTAGTAGAGGCGGGTAAGGATGAGCAGTTCTTC.